This T cell receptor beta chain appears in the sequencing data of a study of blood T cell repertoires in COVID-19. Data came from immunoSEQ multiplex PCR; TCRdb stores just in-frame clones and leaves some out. The sample has approximately 400,000 clones, 91% seen once. The CDR3 extends over 12 amino acids. V lost 0 bases and J 4 bases, leaving 4 bases between the germline ends. Germline CDR1 is LGHDT and CDR2 is YNNKEL (reference sequence). The rearrangement uses TRBV3-1 (or the pseudogene TRBV3-2) and TRBJ2-7, with unresolved D. Source material: PBMCs or T cells enriched from blood (not recorded which). The receptor was derived from a middle-aged woman who had been exposed to COVID-19. The CDR3 bases are TGTGCCAGCAGCCAAGATTCATACGAGCAGTACTTC. Encoded protein: CASSQDSYEQYF.